This entry lists 13 T cell receptor beta chains sequenced from one sample in a study of blood T cells in healthy people across ages. The authors ran a second PCR of about 7 to 11 cycles using a sample-barcoded 5' primer and a J-beta primer mix. TCRdb re-called the 5' RACE reads with MiXCR, one entry per CDR3 protein. Of fewer than 650,000 distinct CDR3 sequences detected, roughly a quarter appear once; the ten largest clones hold 3% to 4.5%. The same sample was also used in a study of T cells of mothers and their children.

The specimen was blood. Receptors originate from a boy between 2 and 10 years old in good health.

This clonotype was detected only a few times. This chain joins TRBV6-5 and TRBJ2-1; 7 nucleotides match TRBD1. Germline V gives CDR1 MNHEY, CDR2 SVGAGI. The CDR3 is 12 residues long. Trimming at V came to 10 bases and at J to 8 bases, leaving 8 bases not matched to a gene. Here the CDR3 DNA reads TGTGCCACCAGGGACAGTAGCGATGAGCAGTTCTTC. Amino acids: CATRDSSDEQFF.

The chain recombines TRBV12-3 or TRBV12-4 with TRBJ2-5, with D possibly being TRBD1 (6 bases). Judging by the DNA end, TRBJ2-1 fits better; the J call may be wrong. The CDR3 contains 13 residues. In nucleotides, the CDR3 is TGTGCCAGCAGTTTACCAGGGGCGGGTGAGCAGTTCTTC. Its protein is CASSLPGAGEQFF.

V and J are TRBV7-9 and TRBJ2-2, with D unclear. CDR3 length: 15 residues. Germline assignment: CDR1 SEHNR and CDR2 FQNEAQ (reference sequence). Deletions cut 0 bases from V and 6 bases from J, with 11 bases between. CDR3 sequence: CASSLALRKSGELFF. CDR3 bases: TGTGCCAGCAGCTTAGCGCTTCGGAAATCCGGGGAGCTGTTTTTT.

V usage is TRBV3-1 and J usage is TRBJ2-5; D may be TRBD2 (5 bases). V lost 0 bases, J lost 14 bases, and 19 bases lay in between. The CDR3 extends over 14 amino acids. The germline V gene encodes CDR1 LGHDT and CDR2 YNNKEL (reference sequence). For the CDR3, the DNA is TGTGCCAGCAGCCAAGAACGCCGGGCTCATGGACTTTACTTC. Its protein product is CASSQERRAHGLYF.

This clonotype was seen a single time. This rearrangement joins TRBV5-1 to TRBJ2-1; 8 positions agree with TRBD2. CDR1 and CDR2 from the germline V gene are SGHRS and YFSETQ. The CDR3 spans 13 residues. V lost 6 bases, J lost 6 bases, and 5 bases stayed unmatched. The chain's CDR3 is CASTPGGGNEQFF. The CDR3 coding sequence is TGCGCCAGCACGCCGGGGGGGGGCAATGAGCAGTTCTTC.

This clonotype showed up just a few times. The chain recombines TRBV9 with TRBJ1-6; D is uncertain. The CDR3 spans 15 residues. Germline-derived CDR1 and CDR2 are SGDLS and YYNGEE. V was clipped by 4 bases and J by 5 bases, with 13 bases between them. The CDR3 DNA reads TGTGCCAGCAGCCCCGGAGGCAGACATAATTCACCCCTCCACTTT. Translated: CASSPGGRHNSPLHF.

Only a few counts were recorded for this clonotype. The chain combines TRBV6-5 with TRBJ1-5, with a possible D match to TRBD1 (6 bases). Trimming left V 6 bases short and J 3 bases short, with 12 bases between. The CDR3 runs to 14 residues. The germline gives CDR1 MNHEY, CDR2 SVGAGI. The DNA for the CDR3 is TGTGCCAGCAGCCCCAGGGGATTCAATCAGCCCCAGCATTTT. This sequence encodes CASSPRGFNQPQHF.

This clonotype was observed a few times. The rearrangement joins TRBV12-3 or TRBV12-4 to TRBJ1-4, with D possibly being TRBD1 (5 bases). CDR3 length equals 17 residues. V lost 6 bases and J lost 5, with 22 bases in between. Here the CDR3 reads CASRSSGPGRGNEKLFF. DNA of the CDR3: TGTGCCAGCAGGTCATCCGGCCCGGGACGAGGAAATGAAAAACTGTTTTTT.

The chain joins TRBV5-1 to TRBJ2-1; the D is unclear. V was cut by 0 bases and J by 5 bases, with 6 bases left in between. Germline V gene data show CDR1 as SGHRS and CDR2 as YFSETQ. This CDR3 region has 13 residues. CDR3 loop: CASSLGHNNEQFF. The CDR3 DNA follows: TGCGCCAGCAGCTTGGGCCATAACAATGAGCAGTTCTTC.

The rearrangement joins TRBV29-1 to TRBJ2-5; no definite D call. CDR1 and CDR2 (germline): SQVTM, ANQGSEA. The CDR3 loop spans 14 amino acids. Trimming removed 4 bases from V and 1 base from J, with 13 bases in between. The CDR3 is CSVAPRLAQETQYF. The CDR3 DNA follows: TGCAGCGTTGCCCCCCGACTGGCCCAAGAGACCCAGTACTTC.

The table lists this clonotype with a few counts. The genes are TRBV10-3 and TRBJ1-4, with D unresolved. V lost 3 bases and J lost 6, with 11 bases in between. The CDR3 has 14 residues. Per germline, CDR1 ENHRY and CDR2 SYGVKD. CDR3 loop: CAISDGQRDEKLFF. The CDR3 region has the DNA TGTGCCATCAGTGATGGCCAACGCGATGAAAAACTGTTTTTT.

This clonotype was observed a few times. This rearrangement joins TRBV6-1 to TRBJ2-6, with 7 nucleotides matching TRBD1. The CDR3 contains 16 residues. Germline V gene lookup returns CDR1 MNHNS and CDR2 SASEGT. The trim removed 7 bases at V and 0 bases at J, leaving 6 bases unmatched. In nucleotides, the CDR3 is TGTGCCAGCACCAGGGACAGCAACTCTGGGGCCAACGTCCTGACTTTC. Amino acid sequence: CASTRDSNSGANVLTF.

The CDR3 region is CASSSDRGRTQGQYF. The CDR3 coding sequence is TGCGCCAGCAGCTCAGACAGGGGGCGCACGCAGGGGCAGTATTTT. The J gene is TRBJ2-3, the V gene TRBV5-1; TRBD1 matches 10 bases. CDR3 length: 15 amino acids. The V gene end was trimmed by 3 bases and the J gene end by 11 bases; junction bases not matched to a gene: 12. CDR1 SGHRS and CDR2 YFSETQ come from the germline V gene. Filled out from reference TRBV5-1 and TRBJ2-3, the complete variable domain reads KAGVTQTPRYLIKTRGQQVTLSCSPISGHRSVSWYQQTPGQGLQFLFEYFSETQRNKGNFPGRFSGRQFSNSRSEMNVSTLELGDSALYLCASSSDRGRTQGQYFGPGTRLTVL.